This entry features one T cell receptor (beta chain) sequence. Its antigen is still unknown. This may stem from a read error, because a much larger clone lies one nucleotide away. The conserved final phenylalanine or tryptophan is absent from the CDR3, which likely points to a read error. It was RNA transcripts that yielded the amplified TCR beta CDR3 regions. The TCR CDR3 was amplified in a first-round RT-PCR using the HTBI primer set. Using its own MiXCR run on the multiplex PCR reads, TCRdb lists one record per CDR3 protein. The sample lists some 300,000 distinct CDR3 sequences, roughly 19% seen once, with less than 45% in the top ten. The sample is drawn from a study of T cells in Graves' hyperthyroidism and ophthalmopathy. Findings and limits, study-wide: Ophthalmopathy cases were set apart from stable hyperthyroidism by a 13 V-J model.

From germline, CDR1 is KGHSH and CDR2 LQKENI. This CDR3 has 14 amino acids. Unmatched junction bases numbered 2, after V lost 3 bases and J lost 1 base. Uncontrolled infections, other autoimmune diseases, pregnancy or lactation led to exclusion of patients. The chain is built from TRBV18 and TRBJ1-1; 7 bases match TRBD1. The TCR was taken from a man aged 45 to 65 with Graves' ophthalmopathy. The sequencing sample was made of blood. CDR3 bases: TGTGCCAGCTCACCGGGGACAGCGAACACTGAAGCTTTCCTT. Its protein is CASSPGTANTEAFL.